Listed below are T cell receptor beta chains from one sample, sequenced in a study of blood T cell repertoires in COVID-19. Measured with immunoSEQ multiplex PCR; TCRdb has only the in-frame clones, and not every one. The sample consists of almost 80,000 clones, about four fifths of them appearing once. The material sequenced was peripheral blood. The receptor set was obtained from a woman aged 70-85 years with acute or convalescent COVID-19. CDR3s include the opening cysteine and the closing phenylalanine or tryptophan. Fields, in order: clone size, J gene, D gene, V gene, CDR3 protein, CDR3 DNA. The D gene is left open where the match is weak. Clone sizes are given selectively: once, few, many, or a class where the clone is expanded.

clone size: -; J gene: TRBJ2-3; D gene: -; V gene: TRBV5-1; CDR3 protein: CASSLVRSLGAVDTQYF; CDR3 DNA: TGCGCCAGCAGCTTGGTTCGGTCACTGGGGGCCGTAGATACGCAGTATTTT
clone size: -; J gene: TRBJ1-2; D gene: -; V gene: TRBV6-2/TRBV6-3; CDR3 protein: CASSYGGSLYYGYTF; CDR3 DNA: TGTGCCAGCAGTTACGGGGGGAGCCTTTACTATGGCTACACCTTC
clone size: -; J gene: TRBJ1-1; D gene: -; V gene: TRBV19; CDR3 protein: CASSISVNTEAFF; CDR3 DNA: TGTGCCAGTAGTATATCGGTGAACACTGAAGCTTTCTTT
clone size: -; J gene: TRBJ2-1; D gene: -; V gene: TRBV10-3; CDR3 protein: CAISSSSGRDNEQFF; CDR3 DNA: TGTGCCATCAGTAGTAGTAGCGGTCGGGACAATGAGCAGTTCTTC
clone size: -; J gene: TRBJ2-3; D gene: TRBD1; V gene: TRBV5-1; CDR3 protein: CASSLRGPTDTQYF; CDR3 DNA: TGCGCCAGCAGCTTAAGGGGGCCCACAGATACGCAGTATTTT
clone size: -; J gene: TRBJ1-3; D gene: TRBD1; V gene: TRBV28; CDR3 protein: CASRTGDSGGNTIYF; CDR3 DNA: TGTGCCAGCAGGACTGGGGACAGTGGAGGAAACACCATATATTTT
clone size: -; J gene: TRBJ1-1; D gene: -; V gene: TRBV7-3; CDR3 protein: CASSLYGRDTEAFF; CDR3 DNA: TGTGCCAGCAGCTTATACGGCAGGGACACTGAAGCTTTCTTT
clone size: -; J gene: TRBJ2-5; D gene: TRBD2; V gene: TRBV30; CDR3 protein: CAWSVGLAGDETQYF; CDR3 DNA: TGTGCCTGGAGTGTCGGACTAGCGGGAGACGAGACCCAGTACTTC
clone size: once; J gene: TRBJ1-2; D gene: -; V gene: TRBV9; CDR3 protein: CASSVEGRGVGYGYTF; CDR3 DNA: TGTGCCAGCAGCGTAGAGGGAAGGGGCGTTGGCTATGGCTACACCTTC
clone size: -; J gene: TRBJ2-2; D gene: -; V gene: TRBV7-3; CDR3 protein: CASSPDYSAGELFF; CDR3 DNA: TGTGCCAGCAGCCCGGACTATTCGGCCGGGGAGCTGTTTTTT
clone size: -; J gene: TRBJ1-4; D gene: -; V gene: TRBV19; CDR3 protein: CASQNRVATNEKLFF; CDR3 DNA: TGTGCCAGTCAGAACAGGGTCGCAACTAATGAAAAACTGTTTTTT
clone size: -; J gene: TRBJ1-2; D gene: -; V gene: TRBV29-1; CDR3 protein: CSVDRDSSNYGYTF; CDR3 DNA: TGCAGCGTTGACAGGGATAGCTCTAACTATGGCTACACCTTC
clone size: once; J gene: TRBJ1-5; D gene: -; V gene: TRBV19; CDR3 protein: CASTTTGYQPQHF; CDR3 DNA: TGTGCCAGTACAACCACAGGGTATCAGCCCCAGCATTTT
clone size: -; J gene: TRBJ1-2; D gene: TRBD1; V gene: TRBV29-1; CDR3 protein: CSAEQGNYGYTF; CDR3 DNA: TGCAGCGCCGAACAGGGGAACTATGGCTACACCTTC
clone size: -; J gene: TRBJ2-3; D gene: -; V gene: TRBV5-4; CDR3 protein: CASSLYTDTQYF; CDR3 DNA: TGTGCCAGCAGCTTGTACACAGATACGCAGTATTTT
clone size: -; J gene: TRBJ1-1; D gene: -; V gene: TRBV3-1/TRBV3-2; CDR3 protein: CASSQRGMNTEAFF; CDR3 DNA: TGTGCCAGCAGCCAAAGGGGCATGAACACTGAAGCTTTCTTT
clone size: -; J gene: TRBJ2-7; D gene: -; V gene: TRBV10-1; CDR3 protein: CASSDHRSSYEQYF; CDR3 DNA: TGCGCCAGCAGTGACCACAGGAGTTCCTACGAGCAGTACTTC
clone size: -; J gene: TRBJ1-5; D gene: TRBD1; V gene: TRBV19; CDR3 protein: CASRRQGFSGEPQHF; CDR3 DNA: TGTGCCAGTAGACGACAGGGGTTTAGTGGAGAGCCCCAGCATTTT
clone size: -; J gene: TRBJ2-3; D gene: TRBD2; V gene: TRBV3-1/TRBV3-2; CDR3 protein: CASSQAGGSRHTRGDTQYF; CDR3 DNA: TGTGCCAGCAGCCAAGCTGGCGGGAGTCGGCACACACGGGGAGATACGCAGTATTTT
clone size: -; J gene: TRBJ2-2; D gene: TRBD1; V gene: TRBV24-1; CDR3 protein: CATSDEQGAYTGELFF; CDR3 DNA: TGTGCCACCAGTGATGAGCAGGGGGCGTACACCGGGGAGCTGTTTTTT
clone size: -; J gene: TRBJ1-4; D gene: -; V gene: TRBV27; CDR3 protein: CASSAVGYRTDNEKLFF; CDR3 DNA: TGTGCCAGCAGTGCCGTCGGGTACAGGACAGACAATGAAAAACTGTTTTTT
clone size: -; J gene: TRBJ2-5; D gene: -; V gene: TRBV24-1; CDR3 protein: CATSDFKETQYF; CDR3 DNA: TGTGCCACCAGTGATTTTAAAGAGACCCAGTACTTC
clone size: -; J gene: TRBJ2-1; D gene: -; V gene: TRBV7-8; CDR3 protein: CASSLAARGRGRRDEQFF; CDR3 DNA: TGTGCCAGCAGCTTGGCAGCCAGGGGGCGCGGGAGAAGGGATGAGCAGTTCTTC
clone size: few; J gene: TRBJ1-5; D gene: -; V gene: TRBV27; CDR3 protein: CASSLSSDQPQHF; CDR3 DNA: TGTGCCAGCAGTTTAAGTTCAGATCAGCCCCAGCATTTT
clone size: few; J gene: TRBJ2-3; D gene: TRBD2; V gene: TRBV19; CDR3 protein: CASTPSGSTDTQYF; CDR3 DNA: TGTGCCAGTACTCCTAGCGGGAGCACAGATACGCAGTATTTT
clone size: -; J gene: TRBJ1-1; D gene: -; V gene: TRBV12-3/TRBV12-4; CDR3 protein: CASSFRRREAFF; CDR3 DNA: TGTGCCAGCAGTTTTAGGAGAAGGGAAGCTTTCTTT
clone size: -; J gene: TRBJ2-3; D gene: TRBD2; V gene: TRBV10-3; CDR3 protein: CAISTPKTSGHTDTQYF; CDR3 DNA: TGTGCCATCAGCACCCCTAAGACTAGCGGCCACACAGATACGCAGTATTTT
clone size: many; J gene: TRBJ2-2; D gene: -; V gene: TRBV14; CDR3 protein: CASSQENWEGHRLGGELFF; CDR3 DNA: TGTGCCAGCAGCCAAGAAAATTGGGAGGGACACCGTCTTGGCGGGGAGCTGTTTTTT
clone size: few; J gene: TRBJ2-5; D gene: TRBD2; V gene: TRBV12-3/TRBV12-4; CDR3 protein: CASGSGSMETQYF; CDR3 DNA: TGTGCCAGTGGCAGCGGGAGTATGGAGACCCAGTACTTC
clone size: -; J gene: TRBJ2-2; D gene: TRBD2; V gene: TRBV6-2/TRBV6-3; CDR3 protein: CASSYRPSGRTGELFF; CDR3 DNA: TGTGCCAGCAGTTACAGGCCTAGCGGGAGAACCGGGGAGCTGTTTTTT
clone size: -; J gene: TRBJ2-4; D gene: -; V gene: TRBV19; CDR3 protein: CASSRDSKNIQYF; CDR3 DNA: TGTGCCAGTAGTCGGGATAGCAAAAACATTCAGTACTTC
clone size: -; J gene: TRBJ1-2; D gene: TRBD1; V gene: TRBV18; CDR3 protein: CASSPSTGRDGYTF; CDR3 DNA: TGTGCCAGCTCACCTTCGACAGGGCGAGATGGCTACACCTTC
clone size: once; J gene: TRBJ1-6; D gene: TRBD1; V gene: TRBV18; CDR3 protein: CASSDDRGTLHF; CDR3 DNA: TGTGCCAGCTCGGACGACAGGGGAACCCTCCACTTT
clone size: -; J gene: TRBJ1-1; D gene: TRBD1; V gene: TRBV11-1; CDR3 protein: CASSFGTVNMNTEAFF; CDR3 DNA: TGTGCCAGCAGCTTTGGGACAGTAAACATGAACACTGAAGCTTTCTTT
clone size: -; J gene: TRBJ2-7; D gene: -; V gene: TRBV27; CDR3 protein: CASRTTGDGPYEQYF; CDR3 DNA: TGTGCCAGCAGAACGACAGGCGACGGACCTTACGAGCAGTACTTC
clone size: -; J gene: TRBJ2-7; D gene: -; V gene: TRBV3-1/TRBV3-2; CDR3 protein: CASSLTSYEQYF; CDR3 DNA: TGTGCCAGCAGCCTCACATCCTACGAGCAGTACTTC
clone size: -; J gene: TRBJ1-1; D gene: -; V gene: TRBV14; CDR3 protein: CASSGRPGTEAFF; CDR3 DNA: TGTGCCAGCAGCGGGAGACCGGGGACTGAAGCTTTCTTT
clone size: -; J gene: TRBJ1-5; D gene: -; V gene: TRBV12-3/TRBV12-4; CDR3 protein: CASSTIRGAQHF; CDR3 DNA: TGTGCCAGCAGCACCATCCGGGGGGCCCAGCATTTT
clone size: once; J gene: TRBJ2-2; D gene: TRBD2; V gene: TRBV5-1; CDR3 protein: CASSLDLAGEETGELFF; CDR3 DNA: TGCGCCAGCAGCTTGGATCTAGCGGGAGAGGAGACCGGGGAGCTGTTTTTT
clone size: -; J gene: TRBJ2-7; D gene: -; V gene: TRBV4-2; CDR3 protein: CASSNRDPDYEQYF; CDR3 DNA: TGTGCCAGCAGCAACAGGGATCCCGACTACGAGCAGTACTTC
clone size: -; J gene: TRBJ1-1; D gene: -; V gene: TRBV19; CDR3 protein: CASSQGHKNTEAFF; CDR3 DNA: TGTGCCAGTAGTCAAGGACATAAGAACACTGAAGCTTTCTTT
clone size: -; J gene: TRBJ2-1; D gene: TRBD2; V gene: TRBV2; CDR3 protein: CASSGGLAGVRHGEQFF; CDR3 DNA: TGTGCCAGCTCGGGCGGACTAGCGGGAGTTAGGCATGGTGAGCAGTTCTTC
clone size: -; J gene: TRBJ2-7; D gene: -; V gene: TRBV14; CDR3 protein: CASSPLGGTAYEQYF; CDR3 DNA: TGTGCCAGCAGCCCCCTGGGCGGGACCGCCTACGAGCAGTACTTC
clone size: -; J gene: TRBJ2-3; D gene: TRBD2; V gene: TRBV3-1/TRBV3-2; CDR3 protein: CASSLSSGRASSTDTQYF; CDR3 DNA: TGTGCCAGCAGCCTCTCTAGCGGGAGGGCCTCTAGCACAGATACGCAGTATTTT
clone size: -; J gene: TRBJ1-5; D gene: -; V gene: TRBV27; CDR3 protein: CASSSRASRRESNQPQHF; CDR3 DNA: TGTGCCAGCAGTTCCCGGGCAAGCCGTAGGGAGAGCAATCAGCCCCAGCATTTT
clone size: -; J gene: TRBJ2-3; D gene: TRBD2; V gene: TRBV18; CDR3 protein: CASSPGLAGGDTQYF; CDR3 DNA: TGTGCCAGCTCACCGGGACTAGCGGGAGGAGATACGCAGTATTTT